Included here is one TCR beta chain sequence, with context. Each donor supplied ten milliliters of peripheral blood. The authors isolated at least 7 million PBMCs per sample. This sample is part of a study of blood T cells in healthy people across ages. Alongside a J-beta primer mix, a sample-barcoded 5' primer served in a second PCR lasting about 7 to 12 cycles. Each cDNA molecule received a tag from a template-switch adaptor that had 12 random nucleotides. TCRdb independently ran MiXCR on the 5' RACE reads; one entry per CDR3 protein. This sample has some 1.6 million distinct CDR3 sequences; around 35% occur once, and the top ten carry around 11%. The CDR3 is made up of 14 amino acids. Germline loops: CDR1 LNHDA, CDR2 SQIVND (reference sequence). Deletions cut 1 base from V and 9 bases from J, with 13 bases between.

This sequence originates from a young woman in good health. The rearrangement links TRBV19 to TRBJ1-5; no firm D call. Sequencing was done on a sample of blood. The CDR3 spells CASSIGTQGRPQHF. Here the CDR3 DNA reads TGTGCCAGTAGTATAGGGACCCAAGGTCGGCCCCAGCATTTT.